Listed below are T cell receptor beta chains from one sample, sequenced in a study of long-term antiretroviral therapy in people with HIV. Data came from immunoSEQ multiplex PCR; TCRdb stores just in-frame clones and leaves some out. The sample has about 28,000 clones, more than 85% seen once. The source was unsorted PBMCs, collected 2 years after starting antiretroviral therapy. These receptors came from a man aged 45 to 65 with HIV. The CDR3 runs from the conserved cysteine through the conserved F or W. A D gene is named only where the DNA matches it firmly.

TRBV9	TRBD2	16	TRBJ2-5	CASSVAASGSQETQYF
TRBV6-5	TRBD1	15	TRBJ1-4	CASSTGTGVKEKLFF
TRBV19	.	14	TRBJ2-1	CASSKRGGPNEQFF
TRBV9	TRBD2	15	TRBJ2-1	CASSAGTSGRNEQFF
TRBV4-2	.	13	TRBJ1-2	CASSHRDLYGYTF
TRBV5-4	.	15	TRBJ2-7	CASSLGAGAEDEQYF
TRBV28	.	12	TRBJ1-2	CASRLGAYGYTF
TRBV19	.	14	TRBJ2-6	CASSAPTGANVLTF
TRBV11-3	TRBD1	16	TRBJ1-5	CASSLGAGGANQPQHF
TRBV7-2	TRBD2	17	TRBJ2-1	CASSSTGTSEIYNEQFF
TRBV5-1	TRBD2	13	TRBJ2-7	CASRRGVYYEQYF
TRBV25-1	.	15	TRBJ2-2	CASRGRGENTGELFF
TRBV11-2	.	15	TRBJ2-1	CASSLGGVTYNEQFF
TRBV30	.	12	TRBJ1-3	CAWMRSGNTIYF
TRBV6-4	TRBD1	15	TRBJ2-7	CASSVDPGQGYEQYF
TRBV7-8	.	16	TRBJ1-3	CASSLGPFLRRNTIYF
TRBV7-9	.	13	TRBJ1-4	CASSPPENEKLFF
TRBV10-3	TRBD2	17	TRBJ2-1	CAISLAGADGDYNEQFF
TRBV7-9	TRBD1	15	TRBJ2-1	CASILDRGPYNEQFF
TRBV10-2	TRBD2	13	TRBJ2-7	CASTLAGTYEQYF
TRBV6-5	TRBD1	15	TRBJ1-1	CASKSRSRGTGEAFF
TRBV5-1	.	16	TRBJ1-4	CASSRLPREEGEKLFF
TRBV7-9	TRBD1	15	TRBJ1-1	CASSPRAGGNTEAFF
TRBV7-2	TRBD2	16	TRBJ2-7	CASSLRGGSAFGEQYF
TRBV9	.	13	TRBJ2-5	CASSPQPQETQYF
TRBV11-2	.	13	TRBJ2-3	CASSLVTRDTQYF
TRBV7-2	TRBD2	15	TRBJ2-5	CASSRLAGGWETQYF
TRBV9	.	20	TRBJ2-1	CASSAPSGRGGLSSYNEQFF
TRBV7-8	TRBD2	16	TRBJ2-1	CASSSSGRHPYNEQFF
TRBV4-3	.	15	TRBJ1-6	CASSSQGGNNSPLHF
TRBV7-2	TRBD1	15	TRBJ1-2	CASSFLQGAGYGYTF
TRBV10-3	.	17	TRBJ2-2	CAISDPKELSNTGELFF
TRBV7-9	.	15	TRBJ2-6	CASSLLYSGANVLTF
TRBV6-1	.	11	TRBJ1-1	CASTLIGEAFF
TRBV28	.	17	TRBJ1-1	CASSSHTAVGADTEAFF
TRBV11-2	TRBD1	16	TRBJ2-5	CASSLGPGTGMQTQYF
TRBV19	TRBD1	16	TRBJ1-5	CASSTPGQGSNQPQHF
TRBV9	TRBD1	16	TRBJ1-1	CASSVILGGRGTEAFF
TRBV5-1	TRBD1	14	TRBJ2-5	CASSSTGGEETQYF
TRBV18	.	14	TRBJ2-1	CASSPRGTINEQFF
TRBV18	.	15	TRBJ1-5	CASSPAGVVGQPQHF
TRBV5-1	TRBD1	16	TRBJ1-3	CASSPGNHRGPDTIYF
TRBV6-5	.	13	TRBJ1-5	CASSYSGDQPQHF
TRBV6-1	.	15	TRBJ1-4	CASSEGIGSGEKLFF
TRBV11-3	.	14	TRBJ2-3	CASESRSSTDTQYF
TRBV28	.	14	TRBJ1-5	CASSWDGRRQPQHF
TRBV28	.	11	TRBJ2-6	CASKAPNVLTF
TRBV7-8	.	16	TRBJ1-6	CASSLMSSAPNSPLHF
TRBV19	.	13	TRBJ1-5	CASTRGANQPQHF
TRBV19	.	14	TRBJ1-5	CASSIGGAIGPQHF
TRBV14	.	14	TRBJ1-1	CASSQEGDYTEAFF
TRBV12-5	.	16	TRBJ1-1	CASGLVLRGGNTEAFF
TRBV7-9	.	13	TRBJ2-5	CASSLAFQETQYF
TRBV30	.	13	TRBJ1-3	CAWSMSSGNTIYF
TRBV30	.	13	TRBJ1-1	CAWMGRGNTEAFF
TRBV5-1	TRBD1	14	TRBJ2-7	CASSGTAKSYEQYF